This T cell receptor beta chain was sequenced during a study of T cells in Graves' hyperthyroidism and ophthalmopathy. Whole-study findings and limits: Ophthalmopathy onset followed model prediction by a median roughly six months.

This clonotype was picked up a small number of times. Its specificity is unknown. The CDR3 contains 15 residues. CDR1 and CDR2 from the germline V gene are LNHDA and SQIVND (reference sequence). V was clipped by 4 bases and J by 8 bases, with 18 bases between them. RNA transcripts gave rise to amplified TCR beta CDR3 regions. The HTBI set primed first-round TCR CDR3 RT-PCR. TCRdb re-called the multiplex PCR reads with MiXCR, one entry per CDR3 protein. The profile shows about 250,000 distinct CDR3 sequences, approximately 14% of them singletons. The receptor comes from a woman aged 50 to 65 with Graves' hyperthyroidism that later progressed to Graves' ophthalmopathy. V is TRBV19 and J is TRBJ1-5, with unresolved D. The source material was blood. The CDR3 DNA is TGTGCCAGTAGTAACCGGGGAGGGATGATGGAGCCCCAGCATTTT. Protein sequence: CASSNRGGMMEPQHF.